What follows are 17 T cell receptor beta chains derived from one specimen sequenced in a study of blood T cell repertoires in COVID-19 (dated by TCRdb to 2020 to 2022). The receptor library was made with the immunoSEQ multiplex PCR assay. The table comes from immuneACCESS by way of TCRdb, which keeps in-frame sequences with V and J called. Part of the clones is missing from these tables; in studies checked, under half for an unresolved V gene and the rest for unknown reasons. The sample yields 60,000 to 90,000 clones; roughly 80% were counted once. The ten largest clones add up to approximately 20% of the sample. The sequenced sample consisted of peripheral blood. These receptors originate from a man aged 55 to 70 with acute or convalescent COVID-19.

V gene TRBV5-1 combines with J gene TRBJ2-2; TRBD1 matches 9 bases. J gave up 7 bases and V 3 bases, and 4 bases lay outside the gene matches. Germline V lookup: CDR1 SGHRS, CDR2 YFSETQ. The CDR3 spans 14 residues. Here the CDR3 DNA reads TGCGCCAGCAGCTCGGGACAGGGTGACGGGGAGCTGTTTTTT. As protein: CASSSGQGDGELFF. Full variable domain (missing parts from reference TRBV5-1 and TRBJ2-2): KAGVTQTPRYLIKTRGQQVTLSCSPISGHRSVSWYQQTPGQGLQFLFEYFSETQRNKGNFPGRFSGRQFSNSRSEMNVSTLELGDSALYLCASSSGQGDGELFFGEGSRLTVL.

The chain employs TRBV11-3 and TRBJ2-3, with D possibly TRBD2 on 6 matching bases. The CDR3 sequence is 14 residues long. Trimming pared 5 bases from V and 4 bases from J, leaving 13 bases between. Germline V lookup: CDR1 SGHNT, CDR2 YENEEA. CDR3 loop: CASSPPGEPDTQYF. The DNA for the CDR3 is TGTGCCAGCAGCCCCCCGGGAGAACCAGATACGCAGTATTTT.

V is TRBV19 and J is TRBJ1-4; D uncertain. Germline assignment: CDR1 LNHDA and CDR2 SQIVND (reference sequence). V was clipped by 1 base and J by 10 bases, with 13 bases between them. The CDR3 consists of 14 residues. The CDR3 loop is CASSIGPELGKLFF. For the CDR3, the DNA is TGTGCCAGTAGTATAGGCCCGGAGTTAGGAAAACTGTTTTTT.

The chain links TRBV14 to TRBJ1-2; tentative D call: TRBD1 (6 bases). Germline V gene data show CDR1 as SGHDN and CDR2 as FVKESK. This CDR3 region has 13 residues. Trimming shortened V by 0 bases and J by 6 bases, and 8 bases separated the two germline ends. CDR3 sequence (DNA): TGTGCCAGCAGCCAAGAACAGGGACATGGCTACACCTTC. Its translation: CASSQEQGHGYTF.

The chain carries TRBV7-7 and TRBJ1-5; 8 bases map to TRBD1. Germline values: CDR1 SSHAT, CDR2 FNYEAQ (reference sequence). With V trimmed by 4 bases and J by 4 bases, 6 bases remained unmatched. The CDR3 runs 15 residues. The CDR3 loop is CASSSLRGRNQPQHF. The CDR3 DNA is TGTGCCAGCAGCTCCCTCAGGGGGCGGAATCAGCCCCAGCATTTT.

The chain joins TRBV20-1 to TRBJ1-1; possible D gene TRBD1, 6 bases. Trimming shortened V by 3 bases and J by 4 bases, and 12 bases separated the two germline ends. Per the germline V gene, CDR1 is DFQATT and CDR2 is SNEGSKA (reference sequence). The CDR3 has 13 residues. The CDR3 DNA sequence: TGCAGTGCTAGTATAGCAGGGGCCACTGAAGCTTTCTTT. Translation gives CSASIAGATEAFF.

The rearrangement joins TRBV12-3 or TRBV12-4 to TRBJ2-3; D is unclear. The CDR3 has 13 residues. V lost 5 bases, J lost 2 bases, and 8 bases lay in between. This CDR3 is CASSSTVTDTQYF. The CDR3 region has the DNA TGTGCCAGCAGTAGTACAGTCACAGATACGCAGTATTTT.

This clone occurred once. CDR3 bases: TGTGCCAGCCTCCTTGGGTCGGGGGGCGAGTACGAGCAGTACTTC. Amino acids: CASLLGSGGEYEQYF. The rearrangement links TRBV6-5 to TRBJ2-7; the D gene is possibly TRBD2 (7 bases). Looked up from germline, CDR1 is MNHEY and CDR2 is SVGAGI. V lost 8 bases, J lost 4 bases, and 21 bases lay in between. The CDR3 runs to 15 residues.

The rearrangement uses TRBV5-4 and TRBJ2-7; D might be TRBD1 (6 bases). The V end lost 4 bases, the J end lost 4 bases, and 15 bases lay between the germline ends. Germline assignment: CDR1 SGHNT and CDR2 YYREEE (reference sequence). The CDR3 runs 14 residues. The CDR3 loop reads CASSLAGTPYEQYV. As DNA, the CDR3 is TGTGCCAGCAGCCTAGCCGGGACACCTTACGAGCAGTACGTC.

V gene TRBV25-1 combines with J gene TRBJ2-5; 7 bases fit TRBD1. With 1 base clipped from V and 5 bases from J, the junction kept 7 bases outside the gene matches. Germline lookup yields CDR1 MGHDK and CDR2 SYGVNS. This CDR3 region has 15 residues. The CDR3 loop reads CASSESRGQLETQYF. In DNA, the CDR3 is TGTGCCAGCAGTGAATCTAGGGGGCAGCTCGAGACCCAGTACTTC.

This clone was seen a handful of times. The chain has TRBV24-1 and TRBJ2-1, with D possibly being TRBD1 (6 bases). Germline V gives CDR1 KGHDR, CDR2 SFDVKD. V lost 2 bases to trimming and J lost 4 bases, with 11 bases between them. This CDR3 has 15 residues. The chain's CDR3 is CATSDSDSYYNEQFF. DNA of the CDR3: TGTGCCACCAGTGATTCGGACAGTTATTACAATGAGCAGTTCTTC.

This clone was observed many times. The chain uses TRBV4-1 and TRBJ1-5; 7 nucleotides match TRBD1. V shed 2 bases and J 0 bases; nucleotides not matched to a gene: 10. Germline loops: CDR1 MGHRA, CDR2 YSYEKL. The CDR3 loop spans 18 amino acids. CDR3 residues: CASSQSLYDRDSNQPQHF. The CDR3 region has the DNA TGCGCCAGCAGCCAAAGTCTCTATGACAGGGATAGCAATCAGCCCCAGCATTTT.

The table lists this clone with a count of one. The chain carries TRBV7-2 and TRBJ2-2; TRBD2 matches at 14 bases. The CDR3 extends over 17 amino acids. Germline V gene lookup returns CDR1 SGHTA and CDR2 FQGNSA. The ends lost 5 bases at V and 5 bases at J; junction bases unmatched: 7. The CDR3 bases are TGTGCCAGCAGCCCGACTAGCGGGAGGGCCGAGACCGGGGAGCTGTTTTTT. Translated: CASSPTSGRAETGELFF.

This sequence joins TRBV7-9 and TRBJ2-1; D remains ambiguous. V was trimmed by 5 bases and J by 0 bases, leaving 11 bases between them. Germline V gives CDR1 SEHNR, CDR2 FQNEAQ (reference sequence). The CDR3 is made up of 15 amino acids. The CDR3 sequence: CASSPVRFSYNEQFF. CDR3 DNA sequence: TGTGCCAGCAGCCCCGTGCGATTCTCCTACAATGAGCAGTTCTTC. The full variable domain, rest sourced from reference TRBV7-9 and TRBJ2-1, is DTGVSQNPRHKITKRGQNVTFRCDPISEHNRLYWYRQTLGQGPEFLTYFQNEAQLEKSRLLSDRFSAERPKGSFSTLEIQRTEQGDSAMYLCASSPVRFSYNEQFFGPGTRLTVL.

The chain is built from TRBV5-1 and TRBJ1-1; D is ambiguous. The length of the CDR3 is 15 residues. V lost 0 bases to trimming and J lost 6 bases, with 15 bases between them. Germline V gene lookup returns CDR1 SGHRS and CDR2 YFSETQ. The CDR3 protein is CASSLALAHLPEAFF. CDR3 nucleotide sequence: TGCGCCAGCAGCTTGGCTTTGGCTCACCTTCCTGAAGCTTTCTTT.

V gene TRBV4-2 combines with J gene TRBJ1-5, with D hard to call. The V end lost 0 bases, the J end lost 0 bases, and 9 bases lay between the germline ends. The CDR3 spans 16 residues. Germline CDR1 is LGHNA and CDR2 is YNFKEQ. CDR3 amino acids: CASSQDIASSNQPQHF. CDR3 bases: TGTGCCAGCAGCCAAGATATAGCCAGTAGCAATCAGCCCCAGCATTTT.

CDR3 nucleotides: TGTTCCCTTAGGAGGGGGCAGGAGCAGTACGTC. Protein product: CSLRRGQEQYV. V gene TRBV19 combines with J gene TRBJ2-7; TRBD1 is a possible D gene (7 bases). Germline values: CDR1 LNHDA, CDR2 SQIVND (reference sequence). The CDR3 extends over 11 amino acids.